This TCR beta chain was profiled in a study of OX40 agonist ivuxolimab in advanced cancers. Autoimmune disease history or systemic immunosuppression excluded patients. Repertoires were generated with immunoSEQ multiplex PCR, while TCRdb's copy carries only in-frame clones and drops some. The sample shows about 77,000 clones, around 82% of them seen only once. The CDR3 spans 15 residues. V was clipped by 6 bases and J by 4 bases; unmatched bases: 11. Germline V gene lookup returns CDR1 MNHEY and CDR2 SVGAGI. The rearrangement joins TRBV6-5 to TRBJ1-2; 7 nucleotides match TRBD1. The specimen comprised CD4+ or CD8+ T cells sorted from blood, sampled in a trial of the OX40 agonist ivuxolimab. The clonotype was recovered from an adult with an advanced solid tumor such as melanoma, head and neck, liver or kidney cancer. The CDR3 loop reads CASRTQGGPTYGYTF. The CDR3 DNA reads TGTGCCAGCAGAACCCAGGGGGGTCCCACCTATGGCTACACCTTC.